This TCR beta chain was identified in a study of Ad26.COV2.S vaccination and SARS-CoV-2 variants listed by TCRdb under 2021. A note on the overall study: Vaccine-arm donors came from COV1001, a multicentre, randomized, double-blind, placebo-controlled phase I-IIa trial of Ad26.COV2.S in healthy adults. Ad26.COV2.S was administered intramuscularly at 5 x 10^10 or 1 x 10^11 viral particles, either as a single shot or as two shots given 56 days apart. The TCR-sequenced set comprised approximately 32 samples: roughly 19 Ad26.COV2.S vaccine recipients, 5 placebo recipients and 8 SARS-CoV-2 convalescent individuals. Blinding of investigators to trial group allocation was maintained during experiments and outcome assessment. TCRbeta repertoire sequencing was used to assess the specificity and breadth of SARS-CoV-2-reactive T cell receptors after Ad26.COV2.S vaccination. Trial participants were randomized into five groups of five: low-dose or high-dose Ad26.COV2.S given once or twice, or placebo on both occasions.

The immunoSEQ Assay was the method used to sequence TCRbeta CDR3 regions. After extraction, genomic DNA underwent amplification by bias-controlled multiplex PCR, followed by high-throughput sequencing. Per the source publication's procedure: Collapsing and filtering of sequences were performed to quantify the absolute abundance of each unique TCRbeta CDR3 region. T cell fraction was estimated by normalizing TCRbeta template counts to usable DNA, which was measured by amplifying reference genes present in all nucleated cells. Repertoire TCRs were annotated as SARS-CoV-2-specific when V gene, CDR3 amino acid sequence and J gene were exactly matched to a known reactive TCR set. MIRA supplied the reference SARS-CoV-2 TCR set, which was filtered for enrichment in COVID-19-positive ImmuneCODE repertoires so that public or cross-reactive TCRs were removed. Drawing on the MIRA antigens, annotated TCRs were analysed further at the level of specific ORF or position within ORF. Breadth was defined as the number of annotated unique rearrangements divided by the total number of unique productive rearrangements, and depth was defined as the summed frequency of the annotated unique rearrangements. Two-sided Wilcoxon rank-sum tests were applied when comparing TCR breadth between groups. TCRdb took this table from immuneACCESS and kept in-frame rearrangements with V and J called. Such tables lack part of the clones; where checked against another copy, unresolved V genes explain under half of the gap, and the rest is unexplained. That table is the source of V, J and clone size, and D and trimming were worked out from the DNA. Across this sample there are 300,000 to 350,000 clones, with 88% seen only once. The top ten clones comprise around 6.1% of the sample.

In the case of this clone: Its target antigen remains unknown. Base qualities are not at hand, and no much larger clone is one base apart.

What the research found in general, with its limitations: After vaccination, substantial breadth of spike-specific CD8+ and CD4+ T cell responses was reported. Compared with placebo recipients, Ad26.COV2.S recipients showed higher spike-specific TCR breadth (P = 0.0014). The study was not powered for comparison of responses between vaccine doses or regimens. The authors noted that total T cell responses may have been underestimated by the TCR breadth and depth analyses. Vaccine and placebo recipients had similar non-spike TCR breadth, a finding consistent with the vaccine containing only spike.

This sample's treatment or condition label indicates: about 20 received Ad26.COV2.S at low or high dose, single or two shots; roughly five received placebo; per-sample allocation not given. Repertoires of vaccine and placebo recipients were sequenced from samples taken on day 63 after the first injection. Cohort 1b enrolled about two dozen adults aged 18-55 years at a single site in Boston, USA, between 29 July and 7 August 2020. As a vaccine, Ad26.COV2.S was a replication-incompetent adenovirus type 26 vector that expressed a prefusion-stabilized SARS-CoV-2 spike protein derived from the original Wuhan strain. From V the trimming removes 3 bases and from J it removes 7 bases, while the gene matches leave 10 bases of the junction unaccounted for. Taken from cysteine to phenylalanine, the CDR3 has 17 residues. Kept here is only the CDR3 DNA, which spans 51 bases and is read in frame from base 1. CDR1 SQVTM and CDR2 ANQGSEA were looked up in the germline V gene.

The sample consisted of peripheral blood, taken in a trial of Ad26.COV2.S vaccine versus placebo. This sequence originates from a person aged 18-60 years who received the Ad26.COV2.S COVID-19 vaccine or a placebo. The V gene is TRBV29-1 and the J gene is TRBJ2-1, and 15 junction bases match TRBD2. At the DNA level, the sequence is TGCAGCGTTGAGGGACTAGCGGGGGGCCTGCTGAGGAATGAGCAGTTCTTC. This encodes CSVEGLAGGLLRNEQFF.